This T cell receptor (beta chain) was found in a study of control samples from healthy donors and cancer patients. Measured with immunoSEQ multiplex PCR; TCRdb has only the in-frame clones, and not every one. The table has roughly 100,000 clones, just over 90% seen once. A word on this clone: The sample holds other DNA sequences that translate to the same CDR3.

Sequenced input: blood. This TCR came from a young woman in good health.

The CDR3 coding sequence is TGTGCCAGCAGTTTGGGCAGGAACACTGAAGCTTTCTTT. Protein product: CASSLGRNTEAFF. The chain links TRBV27 to TRBJ1-1; D unclear. The CDR3 is made up of 13 amino acids. The V gene's germline CDR1 is MNHEY and CDR2 SMNVEV (reference sequence). Trimming left V 3 bases short and J 1 base short, with 6 bases between.